This T cell receptor (beta chain) was recovered during a study of CD4 T cell repertoires in COVID-19. Trimming cost V 6 bases and J 5 bases; bases outside gene matches: 8. The CDR3 totals 14 residues. The germline CDR1 and CDR2 sequences are MNHNS and SASEGT. Findings and limits, study-wide: Some SARS-CoV-2 clonotypes, between about 6.5 and 25%, recurred in SARS-CoV and/or HKU1 cultures. Several top expanded SARS-CoV-2-reactive clonotypes were shared by two or three memory subsets.

Sequencing was done directly on freshly isolated, uncultured memory T cells. TCRdb's copy holds only in-frame clones and misses some; the assay was immunoSEQ multiplex PCR. The table includes about 22,000 clones, roughly 84% detected once. Regarding this clone: Its antigen is as yet unknown.

The chain couples TRBV6-1 to TRBJ1-1, with 8 bases aligning to TRBD1. The sample here was central memory CD4+ T cells from blood, taken before the COVID-19 pandemic. The sequence derives from a human donor who had COVID-19. The CDR3 loop reads CASSTDRGGTEAFF. The CDR3 DNA reads TGTGCCAGCAGCACCGACAGGGGCGGGACTGAAGCTTTCTTT.